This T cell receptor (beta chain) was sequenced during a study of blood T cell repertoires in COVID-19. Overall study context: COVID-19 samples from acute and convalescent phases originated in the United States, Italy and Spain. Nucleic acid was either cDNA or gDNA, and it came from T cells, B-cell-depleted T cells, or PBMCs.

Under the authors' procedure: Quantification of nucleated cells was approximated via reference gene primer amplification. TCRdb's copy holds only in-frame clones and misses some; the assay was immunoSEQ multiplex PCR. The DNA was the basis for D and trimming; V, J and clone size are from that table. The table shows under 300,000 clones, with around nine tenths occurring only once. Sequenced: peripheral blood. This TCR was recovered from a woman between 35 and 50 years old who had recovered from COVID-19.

The CDR3 sequence: CASSLDRRDWASGNTIYF. CDR3 sequence (DNA): TGCGCCAGCAGCTTGGACCGAAGGGACTGGGCCTCTGGAAACACCATATATTTT. V gene TRBV5-1 combines with J gene TRBJ1-3, with D perhaps TRBD1 (5 bases). In germline, CDR1 is SGHRS, CDR2 YFSETQ. V lost 0 bases and J 0 bases, leaving 16 bases between the germline ends. This CDR3 is 18 amino acids long. Variable domain in full (rest from reference TRBV5-1 and TRBJ1-3): KAGVTQTPRYLIKTRGQQVTLSCSPISGHRSVSWYQQTPGQGLQFLFEYFSETQRNKGNFPGRFSGRQFSNSRSEMNVSTLELGDSALYLCASSLDRRDWASGNTIYFGEGSWLTVV.